What follows are 13 T cell receptor beta chains derived from one specimen sequenced in a study of control samples from healthy donors and cancer patients. Sequencing used immunoSEQ multiplex PCR; TCRdb keeps in-frame clones, though not all of them. The repertoire consists of about 130,000 clones, with roughly 92% occurring once and the leading ten covering 5.5% to 7%. Sequenced: blood. These TCRs come from a man younger than 35 in good health.

The rearrangement joins TRBV5-1 to TRBJ2-7; 7 positions agree with TRBD1. V lost 0 bases to trimming and J lost 6 bases; unmatched junction nucleotides: 6. The CDR3 is 14 amino acids. Looked up from germline, CDR1 is SGHRS and CDR2 is YFSETQ. The CDR3 nucleotides read TGCGCCAGCAGCTTGGGGACAGGTTTAAGCGAGCAGTACTTC. It encodes CASSLGTGLSEQYF.

The chain combines TRBV9 with TRBJ1-3; 7 nucleotides agree with TRBD1. Germline V gene sequence: CDR1 SGDLS, CDR2 YYNGEE. CDR3 length: 16 residues. The J segment lost 2 bases and the V segment lost 3 bases, leaving 8 bases of the junction unmatched. The CDR3 loop is CASSGAGGTPGNTIYF. CDR3 nucleotides: TGTGCCAGCAGCGGTGCAGGGGGGACTCCTGGAAACACCATATATTTT. Full variable domain (rest looked up from reference TRBV9 and TRBJ1-3): DSGVTQTPKHLITATGQRVTLRCSPRSGDLSVYWYQQSLDQGLQFLIQYYNGEERAKGNILERFSAQQFPDLHSELNLSSLELGDSALYFCASSGAGGTPGNTIYFGEGSWLTVV.

The chain uses TRBV19 and TRBJ2-7, with 7 bases identical to TRBD1. The V gene end was trimmed by 4 bases and the J gene end by 0 bases; junction bases not matched to a gene: 6. CDR3 length equals 15 residues. Germline-derived CDR1 and CDR2 are LNHDA and SQIVND (reference sequence). The CDR3 is CASSRGQTSSYEQYF. The CDR3 coding sequence is TGTGCCAGTAGTAGGGGACAGACGAGCTCCTACGAGCAGTACTTC.

The chain couples TRBV5-1 to TRBJ1-2; weak D call: TRBD1 (6 bases). Trimming removed 1 base from V and 1 base from J, with 11 bases in between. Germline loops: CDR1 SGHRS, CDR2 YFSETQ. The CDR3 covers 15 residues. Here the CDR3 reads CASSLRTAFNYGYTF. CDR3 DNA: TGCGCCAGCAGCTTGCGGACAGCTTTTAACTATGGCTACACCTTC.

This clone is a singleton in its sample. This rearrangement joins TRBV2 to TRBJ1-1; the match to TRBD1 covers 8 bases. CDR1 and CDR2 (germline): SNHLY, FYNNEI. This CDR3 is 14 amino acids long. V was pared by 0 bases and J by 8 bases, with 5 bases of the junction left unmatched. The CDR3 DNA follows: TGTGCCAGCAGTGAAGCTCGACAGGGGCGGGAAGCTTTCTTT. Translation gives CASSEARQGREAFF.

The chain carries TRBV24-1 and TRBJ1-1, with D possibly TRBD1 on 5 matching bases. This CDR3 has 12 amino acids. Trimming removed 0 bases at V and 10 bases at J, with 8 bases between. Germline loops: CDR1 KGHDR, CDR2 SFDVKD. This chain's CDR3 is CATSDLGGVAFF. For the CDR3, the DNA is TGTGCCACCAGTGATTTGGGAGGGGTAGCTTTCTTT.

The chain is built from TRBV13 and TRBJ2-5, with 7 bases aligning to TRBD2. Per the germline V gene, CDR1 is PRHDT and CDR2 is FYEKMQ (reference sequence). The CDR3 is made up of 13 amino acids. The junction had 4 bases not matched to a gene; V was cut back by 5 bases and J by 4 bases. CDR3 nucleotides: TGTGCCAGCAGCGACCCGGGGGGAGAGACCCAGTACTTC. The encoded protein is CASSDPGGETQYF.

With respect to this clone: Different DNA sequences within this sample yield the same CDR3. The rearrangement joins TRBV5-1 to TRBJ2-5, with 15 bases lining up with TRBD2. The junction had 0 bases not matched to a gene; V was cut back by 4 bases and J by 2 bases. This CDR3 contains 15 residues. Germline CDR1 SGHRS, CDR2 YFSETQ. CDR3 DNA sequence: TGCGCCAGCAGCGGACTAGCGGGGGGGCAAGAGACCCAGTACTTC. Amino acid sequence: CASSGLAGGQETQYF.

The rearrangement joins TRBV13 to TRBJ2-1; TRBD2 agrees at 8 bases. The CDR3 contains 15 residues. V was clipped by 0 bases and J by 5 bases; unmatched bases: 3. Looked up from germline, CDR1 is PRHDT and CDR2 is FYEKMQ (reference sequence). The CDR3 DNA reads as TGTGCCAGCAGCTTAGGCCACGGGGGGGACAATGAGCAGTTCTTC. This encodes CASSLGHGGDNEQFF.

This clone was seen once. One end of the junction is discordant with germline, which a read error may explain. The chain couples TRBV5-6 to TRBJ2-1, with a weak D call TRBD1 (6 bases). This CDR3 is 13 amino acids long. The V gene's germline CDR1 is SGHDT and CDR2 YYEEEE. CDR3 sequence (DNA): TGTGCCAGCAGCTCAGGGGCCCAGAGGGGAACACTCTTC. Translated, it gives CASSSGAQRGTLF.

With respect to this clone: At the DNA level, this CDR3 is encoded by other sequences in the same sample as well. The gene calls are TRBV5-1 and TRBJ1-1; D call uncertain. Germline CDR1 and CDR2: SGHRS and YFSETQ. The V end was cut by 4 bases, the J end by 1 base, with 8 bases between. The CDR3 is 13 amino acids. In DNA form, the CDR3 reads TGCGCCAGCAGCCTAACAGCGAACACTGAAGCTTTCTTT. This gives the protein CASSLTANTEAFF.

The CDR3: CASSLDRGRQFF. In DNA form, the CDR3 reads TGTGCCAGCAGTCTCGACAGGGGGCGGCAGTTCTTC. This chain joins TRBV12-3 or TRBV12-4 and TRBJ2-1, with TRBD1 matching 10 bases. The length of the CDR3 is 12 residues. V shed 5 bases, J shed 12 bases, and the junction held 4 bases outside the gene matches.

DNA for the CDR3: TGTGCCAGCAGCCTTCGACAGCGCCTAATGAACACTGAAGCTTTCTTT. Encoded protein: CASSLRQRLMNTEAFF. The chain joins TRBV11-2 to TRBJ1-1; D possibly corresponds to TRBD1 (5 bases). V was cut by 5 bases and J by 0 bases, with 16 bases left in between. Germline V gene sequence: CDR1 SGHAT, CDR2 FQNNGV. The CDR3 has 16 residues.